The T cell receptor (beta chain) described here comes from a study of siplizumab effects on memory and regulatory T cells. Study-level points and caveats: Confirmation was lacking for the suppressive function of proliferating Tregs derived from siplizumab cultures.

On this clone: What it binds is unknown.

Data came from immunoSEQ multiplex PCR; TCRdb stores just in-frame clones and leaves some out. This sample carries 45,000 to 60,000 clones, over 75% of them seen once, and the ten largest clones take under 0.35%. This clonotype was obtained from a human donor in good health. Sequenced input: naive CD8+ T cells sorted from blood.

The CDR3 nucleotides read TGCGCCAGCAGCCATCAGGGGCCGGGGTCTGAAGCTTTCTTT. This codes for CASSHQGPGSEAFF. This sequence joins TRBV4-1 and TRBJ1-1; perhaps TRBD1 as D (6 bases). Trimming took off 3 bases at V and 6 bases at J, with 14 bases between the two ends. There are 14 residues in the CDR3. Germline V lookup: CDR1 MGHRA, CDR2 YSYEKL.